This TCR beta chain was documented in a study of monozygotic twins with inflammatory bowel disease (dated by TCRdb to the late 2010s). For context, the study as a whole: A total of approximately 28 monozygotic twin pairs were included in the full study, comprising nine German pairs (four IBD-concordant, five IBD-discordant) and 19 IBD-discordant Danish pairs. Each individual had, on average, about 151 000 unique TCRalpha sequences and 181 000 unique TCRbeta sequences available for analysis. Within discordant pairs, disease-associated traits were sought mainly by comparing IBD patients with their genetically identical healthy co-twins.

Beyond this particular receptor, the publication reports: Distinction between different T cell subtypes could not be achieved in the analysis. Repertoire similarity did not differ between concordant and discordant twins, which could be due to limited statistical power. TCRbeta repertoire diversity, by inverse Simpson index, was decreased in IBD patients compared with their healthy co-twins. Compared with healthy twins, IBD patients shared fewer clonotypes with other individuals, and the difference was most pronounced in patients with signs of disease activity. The results gave no support for a single strong signal or clonotype linked to IBD. Because patients received different immunosuppressive treatments, the repertoires may have picked up extra background noise and variability between individuals.

Comment on this clonotype: The antigen this receptor binds is unknown.

From the cysteine through the phenylalanine, the CDR3 covers 15 amino acids. No DNA is listed. Sequences WNHNN (CDR1) and SYGVQD (CDR2) are obtained from the germline V gene (reference sequence). The library was obtained by 5' RACE. Preparation of each TCR library used around 3,500 ng of total RNA. For each sample, cDNA synthesis was carried out in eight separate reactions using SMARTScribe reverse transcriptase. Unique molecular identifiers containing a 6-nucleotide sample barcode were introduced through template switching during cDNA synthesis. TCRalpha and TCRbeta cDNA was amplified by two nested PCRs of 16 and 9 cycles, with bead purification after each PCR. Before amplification, the cDNA was treated with uracil DNA-glycosylase and purified using the QIAquick PCR purification kit. In the second PCR, Illumina TruSeq-compatible adapters and sample-specific barcodes were added. Library quality and concentration were assessed using TapeStation and Qubit, and roughly 5 ng of each library was pooled. Pooled libraries were sequenced on an Illumina HiSeq2500 single-index Rapid Run with 2 x 100 bp reads and custom sequencing primers. Under the source paper's analysis protocol: MiGEC version 1.2.6 was used for UMI-based consensus assembly to correct PCR and sequencing errors. MiXCR version 2.1.1 was used for V(D)J alignment, clonotype assembly and CDR3 extraction. To normalise gene usage, clonotype sharing and MAIT/NKT TCR abundance, the analysis used the top 1000, 10 000 and 20 000 clonotypes per sample. After downsampling to 27 000 UMIs, diversity was calculated as the inverse Simpson index using the vegan R package. Paired Mann-Whitney U tests on discordant twin pairs were used, with Benjamini-Hochberg multiple-testing correction. TCRdb reprocessed the public reads and reports one entry per CDR3 protein sequence, without DNA. TCRdb, not the authors, supplied the V and J calls. This sample's table lists about 160,000 distinct CDR3 sequences. Together, the top ten hold under 3.5% of the sample.

From each donor, an approximately 2.5 ml peripheral blood sample was drawn into PAXgene tubes and stored at -80 degrees C. Without any T cell sorting, total RNA was extracted from whole blood using the PAXgene blood miRNA kit on an automated QIAcube. Peripheral blood from monozygotic twin pairs concordant or discordant for inflammatory bowel disease was subjected to deep TCRalpha and TCRbeta repertoire profiling with unique molecular barcoding. Smoking habits were recorded for all twin pairs, and each individual was classified as a current, former or never smoker. Source material: blood. This chain joins TRBV10-1 to TRBJ2-5; the D call from TCRdb, TRBD2, cannot be confirmed without DNA. The origin of this receptor is a human donor with ulcerative colitis or Crohn's disease, or a healthy co-twin of an affected twin (not recorded which). CDR3 sequence: CASSEGLAGAETQYF.